The 24 T cell receptor beta chains reported below all come from one sample, sequenced in a study of CD8+ T cells in alopecia areata. After isolation, RNA underwent reverse transcription to generate cDNA as the sequencing template. Libraries were prepared by immunoSEQ multiplex PCR; TCRdb keeps only in-frame clonotypes and omits some of them. The sample has about 64,000 clones, about 40% seen once. The specimen was NKG2D-low CD8+ T cells sorted from blood. Every receptor here comes from a human donor with alopecia areata.

This clone was seen more than once but under ten times. The genes are TRBV7-9 and TRBJ1-2; D may be TRBD1 (6 bases). V was cut by 10 bases and J by 8 bases, with 23 bases left in between. CDR3 length equals 14 residues. The V gene's germline CDR1 is SEHNR and CDR2 FQNEAQ (reference sequence). The DNA for the CDR3 is TGTGCCACCCTCATGGGGGGGGCGCTTGAAGGCTACACCTTC. This sequence encodes CATLMGGALEGYTF.

The rearrangement uses TRBV6-1 and TRBJ1-2; D is ambiguous. Trimming shortened V by 1 base and J by 6 bases, and 12 bases separated the two germline ends. Germline CDR1 reads MNHNS; CDR2 reads SASEGT. The CDR3 runs to 14 residues. The chain's CDR3 is CASSEEGTGHGYTF. The CDR3 DNA reads as TGTGCCAGCAGTGAAGAAGGAACGGGCCATGGCTACACCTTC.

The chain recombines TRBV29-1 with TRBJ2-2; no clear D. The V and J ends lost 4 bases and 5 bases respectively, with 8 bases between them. From germline, CDR1 is SQVTM and CDR2 ANQGSEA. This CDR3 is built from 12 residues. CDR3 sequence reads: CSVVWWTGELFF. Written as DNA, the CDR3 is TGCAGCGTTGTTTGGTGGACCGGGGAGCTGTTTTTT.

V is TRBV13 and J is TRBJ1-5; 7 nucleotides align to TRBD1. Germline CDR1 reads PRHDT; CDR2 reads FYEKMQ (reference sequence). The CDR3 runs to 15 residues. The V and J ends lost 0 bases and 3 bases, in that order; junction bases with no gene match: 2. CDR3 amino acids: CASSLGQGSNQPQHF. CDR3 nucleotide sequence: TGTGCCAGCAGCTTAGGACAGGGGTCCAATCAGCCCCAGCATTTT.

This clone was detected many times. The rearrangement uses TRBV6-4 and TRBJ2-6; D not certain. The V gene's germline CDR1 is MRHNA and CDR2 SNTAGT. The CDR3 is made up of 13 amino acids. V shed 3 bases and J shed 3 bases, with 3 bases lying between them. DNA for the CDR3: TGTGCCAGCAGTGAAGATGGGGCCAACGTCCTGACTTTC. Amino acid sequence: CASSEDGANVLTF.

The chain joins TRBV27 to TRBJ2-7, with a possible D match to TRBD1 (6 bases). Trimming stripped 4 bases from V and 5 bases from J, with 21 bases between. Germline-derived CDR1 and CDR2 are MNHEY and SMNVEV (reference sequence). The CDR3 runs to 16 residues. The CDR3 here is CASSWSIGDRPNEQYF. CDR3 DNA: TGTGCCAGCAGTTGGAGTATAGGAGACAGGCCTAACGAGCAGTACTTC.

The chain combines TRBV30 with TRBJ1-5; 7 positions match TRBD1. The CDR3 runs 12 residues. CDR1 GTSNPN and CDR2 SVGIG come from the germline V gene (reference sequence). Trimming removed 7 bases from V and 2 bases from J; junction bases left unmatched: 2. The CDR3 DNA sequence: TGTGCCTTCGGACAGGGCAATCAGCCCCAGCATTTT. The encoded protein is CAFGQGNQPQHF.

This clone has a handful of counts. This sequence joins TRBV7-9 and TRBJ2-1; 7 bases are a match to TRBD2. V was pared by 0 bases and J by 4 bases, with 6 bases of the junction left unmatched. The germline V gene has CDR1 SEHNR and CDR2 FQNEAQ (reference sequence). This CDR3 contains 16 residues. The CDR3 is CASSLAKAGPYNEQFF. The CDR3, as DNA: TGTGCCAGCAGCTTAGCAAAAGCGGGACCTTACAATGAGCAGTTCTTC.

V usage is TRBV5-4 and J usage is TRBJ2-3; D is undetermined. CDR1 and CDR2 (germline): SGHNT, YYREEE (reference sequence). CDR3 length equals 17 residues. Deletions cut 1 base from V and 0 bases from J, with 15 bases between. The chain's CDR3 is CASSLSRGRSSTDTQYF. The CDR3, as DNA: TGTGCCAGCAGCTTGTCCCGCGGCCGATCGAGCACAGATACGCAGTATTTT.

This clone has more than one count but fewer than ten. The chain carries TRBV28 and TRBJ2-7; D call uncertain. The CDR3 contains 14 residues. V was clipped by 3 bases and J by 0 bases, with 9 bases between them. Germline CDR1 is MDHEN and CDR2 is SYDVKM. The CDR3 DNA is TGTGCCAGCAGTTTCCCGTCAAGCTCCTACGAGCAGTACTTC. Protein sequence: CASSFPSSSYEQYF.

The V call is TRBV11-2, the J call TRBJ2-1, with D hard to call. Trimming pared 3 bases from V and 0 bases from J, leaving 15 bases between. The CDR3 is 17 residues long. Germline CDR1 reads SGHAT; CDR2 reads FQNNGV. CDR3 amino acids: CASSLAERLSSYNEQFF. In DNA, the CDR3 is TGTGCCAGCAGCTTGGCTGAACGGTTGAGCTCCTACAATGAGCAGTTCTTC.

This chain joins TRBV13 and TRBJ2-6; 9 nucleotides align to TRBD1. This CDR3 contains 14 residues. Germline CDR1 and CDR2: PRHDT and FYEKMQ (reference sequence). The junction had 3 bases not matched to a gene; V was cut back by 10 bases and J by 2 bases. CDR3 sequence: CATTGGPGANVLTF. CDR3 DNA sequence: TGTGCCACGACAGGGGGGCCTGGGGCCAACGTCCTGACTTTC.

CDR3 coding DNA: TGCGCCAGCAGCTTCTGGACTAGCGGGGGAAACACCGGGGAGCTGTTTTTT. Translating it yields CASSFWTSGGNTGELFF. The genes are TRBV5-1 and TRBJ2-2; 13 bases map to TRBD2. With 2 bases clipped from V and 2 bases from J, the junction kept 3 bases outside the gene matches. Germline values: CDR1 SGHRS, CDR2 YFSETQ. CDR3 length: 17 amino acids.

This clone has only a few counts. V and J are TRBV29-1 and TRBJ2-6, with TRBD1 matching 7 bases. The V segment lost 5 bases and the J segment 2 bases; nucleotides outside the gene matches: 9. Germline CDR1 is SQVTM and CDR2 is ANQGSEA. The CDR3 has 16 amino acids. The CDR3 is CSVRSDRAAGANVLTF. The DNA for the CDR3 is TGCAGCGTTCGGTCAGACAGGGCTGCTGGGGCCAACGTCCTGACTTTC.

This clone was detected only once. For the CDR3, the DNA is TGCAGCGTTGAAGGGGGTAGCCCGCTCTACGAGCAGTACTTC. Its protein product is CSVEGGSPLYEQYF. This chain uses TRBV29-1 with TRBJ2-7; D ambiguous. Germline CDR1 is SQVTM and CDR2 is ANQGSEA. The CDR3 totals 14 residues. V lost 1 base and J 3 bases, leaving 13 bases between the germline ends.

Worth noting for this clone: At one end, the junction sequence differs from germline, possibly due to a read error. This chain connects TRBV29-1 to TRBJ2-3; weak D call: TRBD1 (5 bases). The CDR3 contains 17 residues. CDR1 is SQVTM and CDR2 is ANQGSEA in the germline V gene. CDR3 loop: CSVAELRQGTSTDAQYF. The CDR3 DNA reads TGCAGCGTTGCGGAACTTCGGCAGGGCACGAGCACAGATGCGCAGTATTTT.

The chain links TRBV4-1 to TRBJ2-1; 8 nucleotides line up with TRBD2. V lost 4 bases and J lost 3; bases outside the gene matches: 5. CDR3 length: 15 residues. Germline CDR1 reads MGHRA; CDR2 reads YSYEKL. The CDR3 here is CASSLGGGNYNEQFF. In DNA form, the CDR3 reads TGCGCCAGCAGCCTGGGCGGGGGGAACTACAATGAGCAGTTCTTC.

This clone was counted only a few times. The chain combines TRBV2 with TRBJ1-1; D is uncertain. This CDR3 is built from 14 residues. The V and J ends lost 0 bases and 4 bases respectively, with 9 bases between them. CDR1 SNHLY and CDR2 FYNNEI come from the germline V gene. The CDR3 spells CASSEALVVTEAFF. The DNA of the CDR3 is TGTGCCAGCAGTGAAGCTCTCGTGGTCACTGAAGCTTTCTTT.

This clone occurred a few times. The rearrangement links TRBV29-1 to TRBJ1-1; D not certain. The CDR3 spans 14 residues. V lost 7 bases and J 0 bases, leaving 15 bases between the germline ends. Per the germline V gene, CDR1 is SQVTM and CDR2 is ANQGSEA. The CDR3 loop is CSALEWSMNTEAFF. CDR3 nucleotides: TGCAGCGCATTAGAGTGGTCCATGAACACTGAAGCTTTCTTT. Based on the CDR3 plus reference TRBV29-1 and TRBJ1-1, the full variable domain is SAVISQKPSRDICQRGTSLTIQCQVDSQVTMMFWYRQQPGQSLTLIATANQGSEATYESGFVIDKFPISRPNLTFSTLTVSNMSPEDSSIYLCSALEWSMNTEAFFGQGTRLTVV.

The chain joins TRBV30 to TRBJ2-1; D might be TRBD1 (5 bases). Trimming took 0 bases from V and 7 from J, leaving 16 bases between them. The CDR3 is 15 amino acids. Germline CDR1 GTSNPN, CDR2 SVGIG (reference sequence). The CDR3 DNA follows: TGTGCCTGGAGTGTAGGCCAGGGCTATCAAAATGAGCAGTTCTTC. This codes for CAWSVGQGYQNEQFF.

V and J are TRBV9 and TRBJ2-7, with TRBD2 matching over 10 bases. Germline trimming cut 4 bases from V and 6 bases from J; bases unmatched to any gene: 10. The V gene's germline CDR1 is SGDLS and CDR2 YYNGEE. CDR3 size: 15 residues. The CDR3 here is CASSTPGLARGEQYF. The CDR3 region has the DNA TGTGCCAGCAGCACACCGGGACTAGCGCGGGGCGAGCAGTACTTC.

The chain is built from TRBV9 and TRBJ1-2; tentative D call: TRBD1 (5 bases). Germline CDR1 is SGDLS and CDR2 is YYNGEE. V shed 4 bases and J shed 4 bases, with 17 bases lying between them. CDR3 length equals 15 residues. The chain's CDR3 is CASSWGEDGSYGYTF. For the CDR3, the DNA is TGTGCCAGCAGCTGGGGGGAAGACGGATCCTATGGCTACACCTTC.

The rearrangement joins TRBV5-6 to TRBJ2-7; D is ambiguous. CDR1 and CDR2 (germline): SGHDT, YYEEEE. The CDR3 has 13 amino acids. V dropped 4 bases and J dropped 0 bases, with 8 bases sitting between them. CDR3 amino acids: CASSRTISYEQYF. In DNA form, the CDR3 reads TGTGCCAGCAGCCGGACCATCTCCTACGAGCAGTACTTC.

In DNA form, the CDR3 reads TGTGCCAGCAGCCACCCCCGGGGAGCCGAGCAGTACTTC. The encoded protein is CASSHPRGAEQYF. This sequence joins TRBV7-9 and TRBJ2-7, with D possibly being TRBD2 (5 bases). V gave up 5 bases and J gave up 6 bases, with 14 bases separating them. The CDR3 loop spans 13 amino acids. The germline gives CDR1 SEHNR, CDR2 FQNEAQ (reference sequence).